The source of this T cell receptor (beta chain) is a study of identical twins. The junction had 8 bases not matched to a gene; V was cut back by 4 bases and J by 14 bases. The CDR3 loop spans 11 amino acids. The germline gives CDR1 SQVTM, CDR2 ANQGSEA. TCRdb reanalysed the 5' RACE reads using MiXCR and keeps one entry per CDR3 protein. The profile shows 1.5 million to 2 million distinct CDR3 sequences, about 32% of them singletons. The chain employs TRBV29-1 and TRBJ1-5, with TRBD1 matching 7 bases. The sequenced material came from cord blood. This clonotype was obtained from a newborn girl in good health. The CDR3 sequence is CSVVQGGYEHF. The CDR3 DNA sequence: TGCAGCGTTGTCCAGGGGGGCTACGAGCATTTT.